Below, 2 T cell receptor beta chains from the same sample are listed, as sequenced in a study of shared clonotypes between healthy human individuals. Measured with immunoSEQ multiplex PCR; TCRdb has only the in-frame clones, and not every one. The top ten clones hold 1.2% of a sample with 1,500,000 or so clones, roughly 96% of them seen once. Sequencing was done on a sample of naive CD4+ T cells sorted from blood. Subset: CD45RA+ positively selected. Receptors originate from a man aged 25 to 45 in good health.

Note on this clone: Different DNA sequences within this sample yield the same CDR3. The CDR3 bases are TGTGCCAGCAGTTACTCGAGACTAAACTACGAGCAGTACTTC. It specifies CASSYSRLNYEQYF. The chain joins TRBV6-5 to TRBJ2-7; tentative D call: TRBD2 (5 bases). Trimming stripped 0 bases from V and 3 bases from J, with 9 bases between. The CDR3 spans 14 residues. Germline CDR1 is MNHEY and CDR2 is SVGAGI.

The CDR3 protein is CASSAFQPWEGGTEAFF. The DNA of the CDR3 is TGTGCCAGCAGTGCATTCCAACCGTGGGAGGGTGGCACTGAAGCTTTCTTT. V gene TRBV27 combines with J gene TRBJ1-1, with D uncertain. This CDR3 comprises 17 residues. Germline V gene lookup returns CDR1 MNHEY and CDR2 SMNVEV (reference sequence). Trimming pared 5 bases from V and 4 bases from J, leaving 23 bases between.